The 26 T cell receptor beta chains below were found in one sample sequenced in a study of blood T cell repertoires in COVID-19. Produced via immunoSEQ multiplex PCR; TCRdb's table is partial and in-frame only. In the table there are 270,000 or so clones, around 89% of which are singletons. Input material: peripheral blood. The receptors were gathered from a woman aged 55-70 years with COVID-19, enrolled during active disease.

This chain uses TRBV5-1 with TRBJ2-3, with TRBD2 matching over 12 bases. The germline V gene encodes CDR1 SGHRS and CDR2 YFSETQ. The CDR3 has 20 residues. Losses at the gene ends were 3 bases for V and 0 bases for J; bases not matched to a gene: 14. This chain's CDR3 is CASSSVGQRGLAGSTDTQYF. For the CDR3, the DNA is TGCGCCAGCAGCTCAGTGGGCCAGAGAGGACTAGCGGGGAGCACAGATACGCAGTATTTT.

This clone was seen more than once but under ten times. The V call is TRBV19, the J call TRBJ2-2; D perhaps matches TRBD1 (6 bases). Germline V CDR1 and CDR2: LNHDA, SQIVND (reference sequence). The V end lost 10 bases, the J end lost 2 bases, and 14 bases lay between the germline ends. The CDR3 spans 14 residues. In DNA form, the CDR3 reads TGTGCCACTGTCAACAGGGCAAACACCGGGGAGCTGTTTTTT. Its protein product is CATVNRANTGELFF.

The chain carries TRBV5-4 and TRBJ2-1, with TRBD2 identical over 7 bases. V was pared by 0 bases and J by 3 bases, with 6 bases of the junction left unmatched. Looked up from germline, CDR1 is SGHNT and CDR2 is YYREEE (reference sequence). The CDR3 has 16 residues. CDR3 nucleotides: TGTGCCAGCAGCTTGGAGTTAGGCGGGGGCTACAATGAGCAGTTCTTC. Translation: CASSLELGGGYNEQFF.

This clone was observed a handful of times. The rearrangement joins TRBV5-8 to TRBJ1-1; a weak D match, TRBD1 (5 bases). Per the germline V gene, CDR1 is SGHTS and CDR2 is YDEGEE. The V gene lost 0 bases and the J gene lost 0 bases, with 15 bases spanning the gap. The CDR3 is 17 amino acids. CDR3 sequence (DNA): TGTGCCAGCAGCTTGGAGGGGCGCAGGAGATTGAACACTGAAGCTTTCTTT. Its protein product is CASSLEGRRRLNTEAFF.

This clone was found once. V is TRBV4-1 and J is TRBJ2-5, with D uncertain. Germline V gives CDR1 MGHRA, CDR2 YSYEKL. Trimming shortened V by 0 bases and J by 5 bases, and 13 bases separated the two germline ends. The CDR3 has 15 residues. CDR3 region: CASSQDSTFGETQYF. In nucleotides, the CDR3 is TGCGCCAGCAGCCAAGATTCGACCTTCGGGGAGACCCAGTACTTC.

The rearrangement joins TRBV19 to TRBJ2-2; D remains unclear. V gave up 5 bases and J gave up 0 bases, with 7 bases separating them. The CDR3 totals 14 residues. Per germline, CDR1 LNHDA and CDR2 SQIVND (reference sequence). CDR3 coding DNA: TGTGCCAGTAGTTCGAACACGAACACCGGGGAGCTGTTTTTT. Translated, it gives CASSSNTNTGELFF. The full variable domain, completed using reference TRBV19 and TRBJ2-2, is DGGITQSPKYLFRKEGQNVTLSCEQNLNHDAMYWYRQDPGQGLRLIYYSQIVNDFQKGDIAEGYSVSREKKESFPLTVTSAQKNPTAFYLCASSSNTNTGELFFGEGSRLTVL.

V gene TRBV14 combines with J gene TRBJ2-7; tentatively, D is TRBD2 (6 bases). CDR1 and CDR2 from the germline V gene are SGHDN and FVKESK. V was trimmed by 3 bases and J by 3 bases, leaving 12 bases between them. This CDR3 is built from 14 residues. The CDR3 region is CASSQIRGSYEQYF. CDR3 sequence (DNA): TGTGCCAGCAGCCAGATCCGGGGGAGCTACGAGCAGTACTTC.

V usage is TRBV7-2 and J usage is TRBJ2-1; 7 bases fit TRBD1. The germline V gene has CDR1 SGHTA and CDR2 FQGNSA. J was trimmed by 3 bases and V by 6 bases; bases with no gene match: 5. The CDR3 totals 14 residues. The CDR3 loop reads CASRGQLDYNEQFF. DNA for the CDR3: TGTGCCAGCAGGGGACAGTTGGACTACAATGAGCAGTTCTTC.

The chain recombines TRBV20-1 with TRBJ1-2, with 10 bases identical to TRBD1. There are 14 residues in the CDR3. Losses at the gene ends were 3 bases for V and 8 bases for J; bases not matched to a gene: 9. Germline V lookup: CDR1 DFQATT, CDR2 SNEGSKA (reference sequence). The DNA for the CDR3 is TGCAGTGCTAGTCCCGGGACAGGGGACTTGGGCTACACCTTC. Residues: CSASPGTGDLGYTF.

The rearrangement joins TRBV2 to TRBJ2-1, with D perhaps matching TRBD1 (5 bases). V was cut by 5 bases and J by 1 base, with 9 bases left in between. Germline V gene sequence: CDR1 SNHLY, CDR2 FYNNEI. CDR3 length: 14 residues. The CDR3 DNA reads TGTGCCAGCAGTCTCAGGGATTCCTACAATGAGCAGTTCTTC. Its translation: CASSLRDSYNEQFF.

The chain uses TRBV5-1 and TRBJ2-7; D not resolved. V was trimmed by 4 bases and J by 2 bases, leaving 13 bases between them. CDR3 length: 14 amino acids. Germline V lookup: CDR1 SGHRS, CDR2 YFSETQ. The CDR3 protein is CASSVQSGTYEQYF. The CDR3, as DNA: TGCGCCAGCAGCGTCCAGTCAGGTACCTACGAGCAGTACTTC.

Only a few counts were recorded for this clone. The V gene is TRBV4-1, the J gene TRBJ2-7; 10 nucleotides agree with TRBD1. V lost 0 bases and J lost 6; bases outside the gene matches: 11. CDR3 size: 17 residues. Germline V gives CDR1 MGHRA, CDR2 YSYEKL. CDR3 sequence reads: CASSQDSSGTGAIEQYF. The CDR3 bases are TGCGCCAGCAGCCAAGATTCCTCTGGGACAGGGGCTATCGAGCAGTACTTC.

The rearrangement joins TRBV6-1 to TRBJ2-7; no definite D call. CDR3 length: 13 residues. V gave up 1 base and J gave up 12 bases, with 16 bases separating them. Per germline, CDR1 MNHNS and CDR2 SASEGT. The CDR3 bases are TGTGCCAGCAGTGAAGGTCTTGGCAGGCGAATGTACTTC. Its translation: CASSEGLGRRMYF.

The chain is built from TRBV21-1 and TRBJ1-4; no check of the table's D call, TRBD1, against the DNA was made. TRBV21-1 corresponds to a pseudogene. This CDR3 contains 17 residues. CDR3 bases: TGTGCCAGCAGCAAAACAGTGACCCCGGCAACTAATGAAAAACTGTTTTTT. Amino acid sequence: CASSKTVTPATNEKLFF.

In DNA, the CDR3 is TGTGCCAGCAGCACTACACCGGGACAGGGCATGGTTACAGACATTCAGTACTTC. Its translation is CASSTTPGQGMVTDIQYF. The chain is built from TRBV21-1 and TRBJ2-4; the D call in the table, TRBD1, was not verified against the DNA. TRBV21-1 is termed a pseudogene. This CDR3 spans 18 amino acids.

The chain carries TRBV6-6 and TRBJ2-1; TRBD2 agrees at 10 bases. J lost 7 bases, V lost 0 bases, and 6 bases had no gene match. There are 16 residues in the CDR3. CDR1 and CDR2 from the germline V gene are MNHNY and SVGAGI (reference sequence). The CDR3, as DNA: TGTGCCAGCAGTTACTCGACAGCGGGGGGGCAAAATGAGCAGTTCTTC. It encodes CASSYSTAGGQNEQFF.

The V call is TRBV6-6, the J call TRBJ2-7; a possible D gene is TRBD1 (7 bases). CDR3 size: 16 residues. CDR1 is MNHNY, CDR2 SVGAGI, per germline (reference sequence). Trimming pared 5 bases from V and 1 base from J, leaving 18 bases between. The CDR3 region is CASSHVGGQRSYEQYF. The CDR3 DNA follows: TGTGCCAGCAGTCATGTCGGGGGACAGAGATCCTACGAGCAGTACTTC.

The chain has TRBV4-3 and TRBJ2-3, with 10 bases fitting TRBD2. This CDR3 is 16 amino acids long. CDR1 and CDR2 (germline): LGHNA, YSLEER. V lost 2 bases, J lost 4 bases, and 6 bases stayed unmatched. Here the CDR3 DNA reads TGCGCCAGCAGCCAATGGGCTAGCGGGGGCGCAGATACGCAGTATTTT. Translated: CASSQWASGGADTQYF.

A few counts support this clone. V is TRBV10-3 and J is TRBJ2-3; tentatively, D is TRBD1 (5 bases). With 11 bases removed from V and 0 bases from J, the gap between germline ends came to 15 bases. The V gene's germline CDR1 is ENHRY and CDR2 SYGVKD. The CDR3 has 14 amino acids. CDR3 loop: CAVSRVSSTDTQYF. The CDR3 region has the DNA TGTGCCGTGAGCAGGGTCTCTAGCACAGATACGCAGTATTTT.

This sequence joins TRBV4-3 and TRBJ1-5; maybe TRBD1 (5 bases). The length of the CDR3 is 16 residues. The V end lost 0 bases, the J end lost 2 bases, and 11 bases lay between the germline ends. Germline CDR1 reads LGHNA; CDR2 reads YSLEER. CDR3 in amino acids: CASSQEPRVGNQPQHF. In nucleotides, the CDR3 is TGCGCCAGCAGCCAAGAGCCCAGGGTAGGCAATCAGCCCCAGCATTTT.

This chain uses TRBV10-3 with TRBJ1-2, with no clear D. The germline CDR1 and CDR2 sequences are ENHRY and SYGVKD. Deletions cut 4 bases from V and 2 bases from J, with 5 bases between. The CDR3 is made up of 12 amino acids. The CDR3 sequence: CAISAQNYGYTF. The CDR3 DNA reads TGTGCCATCAGTGCCCAGAACTATGGCTACACCTTC.

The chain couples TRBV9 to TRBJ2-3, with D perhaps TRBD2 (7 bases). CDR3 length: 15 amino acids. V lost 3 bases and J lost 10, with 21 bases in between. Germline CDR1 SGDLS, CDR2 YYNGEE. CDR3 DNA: TGTGCCAGCAGCGCCTGGGGGGGGCCATTAAAGGCGCAGTATTTT. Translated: CASSAWGGPLKAQYF.

The CDR3 is CASSLQGGFGTDTQYF. DNA for the CDR3: TGCGCCAGCAGCTTACAGGGGGGGTTCGGCACAGATACGCAGTATTTT. The gene calls are TRBV5-1 and TRBJ2-3; D might be TRBD1 (8 bases). With 2 bases removed from V and 1 base from J, the gap between germline ends came to 14 bases. CDR1 and CDR2 (germline): SGHRS, YFSETQ. The CDR3 runs to 16 residues.

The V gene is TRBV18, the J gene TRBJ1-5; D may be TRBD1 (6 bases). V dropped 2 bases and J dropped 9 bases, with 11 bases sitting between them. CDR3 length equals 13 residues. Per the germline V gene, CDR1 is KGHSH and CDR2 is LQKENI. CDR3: CASSPEGDGPQHF. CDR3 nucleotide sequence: TGTGCCAGCTCACCAGAGGGGGATGGGCCCCAGCATTTT.

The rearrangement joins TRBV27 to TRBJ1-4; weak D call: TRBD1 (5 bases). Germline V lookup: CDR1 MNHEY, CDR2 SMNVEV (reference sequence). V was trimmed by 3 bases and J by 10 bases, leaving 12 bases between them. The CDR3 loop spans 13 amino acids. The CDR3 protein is CASSLGGVGKLFF. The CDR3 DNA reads TGTGCCAGCAGTTTGGGGGGGGTAGGAAAACTGTTTTTT.

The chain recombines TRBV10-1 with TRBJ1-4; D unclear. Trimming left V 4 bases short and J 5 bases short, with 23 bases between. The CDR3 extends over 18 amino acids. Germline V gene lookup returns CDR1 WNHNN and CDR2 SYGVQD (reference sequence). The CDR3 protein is CASSAPPLAHTQNEKLFF. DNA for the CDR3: TGCGCCAGCAGTGCCCCCCCTTTGGCACATACCCAAAATGAAAAACTGTTTTTT.